This record concerns one TCR beta chain sequence. Its antigen is not known. Clones were sequenced by immunoSEQ multiplex PCR, and TCRdb holds only the in-frame ones, with some missing. The top ten clones hold around 0.98% of a sample with around 200,000 clones, over 85% of them seen once. This entry belongs to a study of T cell responses to AZD1222 COVID-19 vaccine. Study-wide points: Sampled repertoires all dated from after the peak T cell response.

The germline V gene has CDR1 LGHDT and CDR2 YNNKEL (reference sequence). Between the trimmed V and J ends, which lost 1 base and 7 bases, there was a span of 5 bases. This CDR3 has 11 amino acids. The chain has TRBV3-1 (or the pseudogene TRBV3-2) and TRBJ2-7; D not certain. Sequenced material: peripheral blood, taken 28 days after the second dose of the MenACWY control vaccine. The receptor was isolated from an adult who received the MenACWY meningococcal vaccine as a control. The CDR3 reads CASSQATEQYF. The CDR3 DNA sequence: TGTGCCAGCAGCCAAGCGACAGAGCAGTACTTC.